This T cell receptor beta chain was documented in a study of identifying expanded T cells in peripheral blood. The study's findings and limits: Variance in clone template counts between approximately 2-week samples significantly increased with total template count across all healthy donors. About 1.2 clones differed between technical replicates, versus around 15 and 19 over time.

The CDR3 is 14 residues long. Trimming removed 7 bases from V and 6 bases from J, with 18 bases in between. The germline V gene has CDR1 SNHLY and CDR2 FYNNEI. This clone was picked up one time. Its antigen is undetermined. Collection occurred without any documented infections or immune events in donors. Sequencing was performed with immunoSEQ multiplex PCR; in TCRdb, only in-frame clones are kept and a portion is missing. The table lists 83,000 or so clones, roughly 90% of them singletons. The clonotype was recovered from a person aged 18 to 75 in good health. The rearrangement links TRBV2 to TRBJ1-1; tentative D call: TRBD1 (6 bases). Input material: blood. DNA for the CDR3: TGTGCCAGCAACCCCATCGGGGGCGGGGCTGAAGCTTTCTTT. Its translation is CASNPIGGGAEAFF.